This TCR beta chain stems from a study of blood T cells in healthy people across ages. The authors ran a second PCR of 7 to 11 cycles using a sample-barcoded 5' primer and a J-beta primer mix. One entry per CDR3 protein results from TCRdb running MiXCR on the 5' RACE reads. Among 1.8 million or so distinct CDR3 sequences listed, around 42% were seen once. Germline CDR1 reads LNHNV; CDR2 reads YYDKDF (reference sequence). The junction had 9 bases not matched to a gene; V was cut back by 1 base and J by 5 bases. The CDR3 extends over 16 amino acids. The sequence was collected from a human donor in good health. Input material: blood. The rearrangement uses TRBV15 and TRBJ2-5; 8 bases are a match to TRBD2. CDR3 sequence: CATSRGGGRGVETQYF. The CDR3 DNA follows: TGTGCCACCAGCAGAGGAGGGGGGCGGGGGGTCGAGACCCAGTACTTC.